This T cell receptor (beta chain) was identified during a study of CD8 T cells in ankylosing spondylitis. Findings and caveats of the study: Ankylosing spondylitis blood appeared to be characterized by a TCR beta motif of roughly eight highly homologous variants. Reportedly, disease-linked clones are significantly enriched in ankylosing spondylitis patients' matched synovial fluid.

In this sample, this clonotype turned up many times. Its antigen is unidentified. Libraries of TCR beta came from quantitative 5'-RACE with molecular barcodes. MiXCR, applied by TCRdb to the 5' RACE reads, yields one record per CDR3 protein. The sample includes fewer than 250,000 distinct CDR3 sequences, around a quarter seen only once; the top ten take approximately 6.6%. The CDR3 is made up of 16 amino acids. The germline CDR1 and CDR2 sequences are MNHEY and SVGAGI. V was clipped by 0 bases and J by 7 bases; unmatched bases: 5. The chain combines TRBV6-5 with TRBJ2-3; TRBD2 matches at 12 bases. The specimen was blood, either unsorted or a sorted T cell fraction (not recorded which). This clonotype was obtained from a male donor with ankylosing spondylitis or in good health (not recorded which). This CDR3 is CASSYSGLAGMNTQYF. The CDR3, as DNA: TGTGCCAGCAGTTACTCCGGACTAGCGGGAATGAATACGCAGTATTTT.